Included here is one T cell receptor beta chain sequence, with context. This CDR3 is also generated by other DNA sequences in the sample. In the CD4+ fraction, cells were divided into CD45RA+ naive and CD45RA-negative memory subsets. The entry originates in a study of shared clonotypes between healthy human individuals. Whole-study context: The donor group consisted of two women and a few men, aged 18 to 49.

V lost 0 bases to trimming and J lost 0 bases, with 7 bases between them. The CDR3 length is 16 residues. Looked up from germline, CDR1 is SGHRS and CDR2 is YFSETQ. TCRdb's copy holds only in-frame clones and misses some; the assay was immunoSEQ multiplex PCR. The top ten hold under 0.45% of the sample, which has about 2.3 million clones, more than 85% seen once. The rearrangement links TRBV5-1 to TRBJ2-6, with D unclear. The sequence was obtained from a man aged 18 to 30 in good health. Some clones in this sample may be carry-over from other donors' samples. Input material: naive CD4+ T cells from PBMCs. Subset here: CD45RA+ positively selected. CDR3 nucleotides: TGCGCCAGCAGCTTGGGACCGACCTCTGGGGCCAACGTCCTGACTTTC. Translating it yields CASSLGPTSGANVLTF.